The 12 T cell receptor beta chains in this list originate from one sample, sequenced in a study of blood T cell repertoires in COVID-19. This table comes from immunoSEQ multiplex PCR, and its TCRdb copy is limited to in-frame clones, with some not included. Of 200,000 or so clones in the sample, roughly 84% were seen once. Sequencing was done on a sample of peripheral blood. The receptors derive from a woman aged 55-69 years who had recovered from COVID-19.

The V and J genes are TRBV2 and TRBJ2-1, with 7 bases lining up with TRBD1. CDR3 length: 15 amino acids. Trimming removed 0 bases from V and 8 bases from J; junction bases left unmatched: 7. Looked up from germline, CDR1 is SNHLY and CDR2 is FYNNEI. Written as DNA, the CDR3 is TGTGCCAGCAGTGAAGCGCTGGGACAGTTTGATGAGCAGTTCTTC. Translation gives CASSEALGQFDEQFF.

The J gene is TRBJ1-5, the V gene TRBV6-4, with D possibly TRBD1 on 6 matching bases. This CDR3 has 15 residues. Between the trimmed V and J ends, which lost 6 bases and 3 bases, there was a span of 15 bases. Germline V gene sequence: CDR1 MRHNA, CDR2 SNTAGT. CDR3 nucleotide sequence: TGTGCCAGCAGCGAGGGGGTAGGAAACAATCAGCCCCAGCATTTT. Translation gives CASSEGVGNNQPQHF.

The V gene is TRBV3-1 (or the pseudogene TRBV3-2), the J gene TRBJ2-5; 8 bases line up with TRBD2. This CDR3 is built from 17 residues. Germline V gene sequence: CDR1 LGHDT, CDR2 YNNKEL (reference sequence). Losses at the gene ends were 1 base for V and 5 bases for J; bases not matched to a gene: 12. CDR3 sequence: CASSQVYAGGRDETQYF. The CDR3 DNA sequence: TGTGCCAGCAGCCAAGTTTATGCGGGGGGCCGGGATGAGACCCAGTACTTC.

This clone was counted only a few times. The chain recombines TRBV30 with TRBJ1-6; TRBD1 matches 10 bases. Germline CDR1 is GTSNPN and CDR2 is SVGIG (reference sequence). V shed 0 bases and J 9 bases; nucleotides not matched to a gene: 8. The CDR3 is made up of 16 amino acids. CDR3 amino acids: CAWSVTGQGTGSPLHF. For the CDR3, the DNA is TGTGCCTGGAGTGTTACGGGACAGGGGACGGGTTCACCCCTCCACTTT.

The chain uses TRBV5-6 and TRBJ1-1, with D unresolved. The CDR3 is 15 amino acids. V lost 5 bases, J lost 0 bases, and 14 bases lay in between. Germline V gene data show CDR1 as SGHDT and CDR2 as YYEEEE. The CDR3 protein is CASRYGAGMNTEAFF. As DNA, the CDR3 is TGTGCCAGCAGGTATGGCGCGGGAATGAACACTGAAGCTTTCTTT.

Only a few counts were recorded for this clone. For the CDR3, the DNA is TGTGCCAGCAGCTTGGGGAGGGAGGGCGTCGGCTACACCTTC. Protein: CASSLGREGVGYTF. The chain uses TRBV5-4 and TRBJ1-2; D unresolved. The V gene lost 0 bases and the J gene lost 8 bases, with 14 bases spanning the gap. The V gene's germline CDR1 is SGHNT and CDR2 YYREEE (reference sequence). This CDR3 has 14 amino acids. The whole variable domain, remainder taken from reference TRBV5-4 and TRBJ1-2, is ETGVTQSPTHLIKTRGQQVTLRCSSQSGHNTVSWYQQALGQGPQFIFQYYREEENGRGNFPPRFSGLQFPNYSSELNVNALELDDSALYLCASSLGREGVGYTFGSGTRLTVV.

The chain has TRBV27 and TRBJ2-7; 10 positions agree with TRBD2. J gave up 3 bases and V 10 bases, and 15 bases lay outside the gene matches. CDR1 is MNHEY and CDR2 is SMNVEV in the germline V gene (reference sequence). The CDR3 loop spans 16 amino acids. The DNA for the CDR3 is TGTGCCACCAAAGTGGCTAGCGGGGGCCTACTCTACGAGCAGTACTTC. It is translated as CATKVASGGLLYEQYF.

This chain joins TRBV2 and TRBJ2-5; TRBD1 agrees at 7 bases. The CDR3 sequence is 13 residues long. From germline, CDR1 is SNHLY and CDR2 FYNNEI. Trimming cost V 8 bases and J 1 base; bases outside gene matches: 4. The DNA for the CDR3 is TGTGCCAGCGGACAGGAGAGCCAAGAGACCCAGTACTTC. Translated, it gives CASGQESQETQYF.

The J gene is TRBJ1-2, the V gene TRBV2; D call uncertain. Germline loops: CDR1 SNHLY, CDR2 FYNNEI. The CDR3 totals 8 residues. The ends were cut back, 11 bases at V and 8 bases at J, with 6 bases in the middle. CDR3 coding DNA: TGTGCCGCGTCAGGCTACACCTTC. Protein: CAASGYTF.

The CDR3 loop is CASSSGLSTGELFF. The CDR3 DNA is TGCGCCAGCAGCTCGGGACTTTCCACCGGGGAGCTGTTTTTT. The chain has TRBV5-1 and TRBJ2-2, with D possibly TRBD2 on 6 matching bases. The CDR3 covers 14 residues. Between the trimmed V and J ends, which lost 3 bases and 4 bases, there was a span of 10 bases. Germline loops: CDR1 SGHRS, CDR2 YFSETQ.

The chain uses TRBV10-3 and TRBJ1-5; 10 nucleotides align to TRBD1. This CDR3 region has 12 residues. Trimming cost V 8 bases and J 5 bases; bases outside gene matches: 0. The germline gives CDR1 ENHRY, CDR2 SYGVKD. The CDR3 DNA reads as TGTGCCATCGGACAGGGGGATCAGCCCCAGCATTTT. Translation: CAIGQGDQPQHF.

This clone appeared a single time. The CDR3 nucleotides are TGCGCCAGCAGCTTGGGAGCGGGGGGCCCCGAGCAGTTCTTC. This codes for CASSLGAGGPEQFF. The V call is TRBV5-1, the J call TRBJ2-1, with 9 bases that match TRBD2. The V and J ends lost 0 bases and 10 bases, in that order; junction bases with no gene match: 5. The CDR3 totals 14 residues. CDR1 and CDR2 from the germline V gene are SGHRS and YFSETQ.